What follows are 15 T cell receptor beta chains derived from one specimen sequenced in a study of blood T cell repertoires in COVID-19. The data were produced by immunoSEQ multiplex PCR, yet TCRdb's version contains in-frame clones alone and is incomplete. There are about 230,000 clones in the sample; 80% to 90% occur only once, and approximately 5.4% lies in the top ten. Sequencing was performed on peripheral blood. The receptors shown here come from a man of 80 years or more with acute or convalescent COVID-19.

This clone was counted once. V gene TRBV9 combines with J gene TRBJ2-1, with 9 positions matching TRBD2. The germline V gene encodes CDR1 SGDLS and CDR2 YYNGEE. The CDR3 has 15 amino acids. V shed 1 base and J 7 bases; nucleotides not matched to a gene: 6. CDR3 in DNA: TGTGCCAGCAGCGTATCCCCGCTAGCGGGGAATGAGCAGTTCTTC. This sequence encodes CASSVSPLAGNEQFF. Combining the CDR3 with reference TRBV9 and TRBJ2-1 gives the whole variable domain DSGVTQTPKHLITATGQRVTLRCSPRSGDLSVYWYQQSLDQGLQFLIQYYNGEERAKGNILERFSAQQFPDLHSELNLSSLELGDSALYFCASSVSPLAGNEQFFGPGTRLTVL.

The chain combines TRBV6-5 with TRBJ2-1; 12 bases line up with TRBD1. Trimming removed 8 bases from V and 11 bases from J; junction bases left unmatched: 13. Per germline, CDR1 MNHEY and CDR2 SVGAGI. The CDR3 loop spans 15 amino acids. CDR3 residues: CASLVTPGQGAKQFF. The CDR3, as DNA: TGTGCCAGCTTAGTTACGCCGGGACAGGGGGCGAAGCAGTTCTTC.

The J gene is TRBJ1-3, the V gene TRBV19; 8 nucleotides align to TRBD1. The CDR3 runs 17 residues. V lost 5 bases, J lost 6 bases, and 15 bases stayed unmatched. Germline values: CDR1 LNHDA, CDR2 SQIVND (reference sequence). The CDR3 protein is CASSAGYAGQVKNTIYF. Written as DNA, the CDR3 is TGTGCCAGTAGTGCCGGATATGCGGGACAGGTGAAAAACACCATATATTTT.

The chain employs TRBV10-3 and TRBJ2-5; 12 nucleotides match TRBD2. Germline V gives CDR1 ENHRY, CDR2 SYGVKD. CDR3 size: 20 residues. Trimming cost V 5 bases and J 7 bases; bases outside gene matches: 23. The CDR3 loop reads CAISPSPGQPTSGSIGTQYF. The CDR3 bases are TGTGCCATCAGTCCTTCCCCGGGGCAACCGACTAGCGGGAGCATCGGGACCCAGTACTTC.

DNA for the CDR3: TGTGCCAGCAGCCCCAGTACACCCCTGAACACTGAAGCTTTCTTT. The encoded protein is CASSPSTPLNTEAFF. This chain connects TRBV7-6 to TRBJ1-1; D unresolved. Trimming pared 5 bases from V and 0 bases from J, leaving 13 bases between. This CDR3 is built from 15 residues. Germline V gives CDR1 SGHVS, CDR2 FNYEAQ. Together with reference TRBV7-6 and TRBJ1-1, the CDR3 gives the full variable domain: GAGVSQSPRYKVTKRGQDVALRCDPISGHVSLYWYRQALGQGPEFLTYFNYEAQQDKSGLPNDRFSAERPEGSISTLTIQRTEQRDSAMYRCASSPSTPLNTEAFFGQGTRLTVV.

As to this clone: This sequence may be a read error, since a much larger clone differs from it by one base. This sample includes further DNA sequences coding for the same CDR3. This sequence joins TRBV19 and TRBJ2-3; D remains unclear. The V gene lost 6 bases and the J gene lost 1 base, with 5 bases spanning the gap. The CDR3 is 12 residues long. Germline lookup yields CDR1 LNHDA and CDR2 SQIVND (reference sequence). For the CDR3, the DNA is TGTGCCAGTAGCCAGGGCACAGATACGCAGTATTTT. Its protein product is CASSQGTDTQYF.

The J gene is TRBJ2-2, the V gene TRBV30, with 7 bases lining up with TRBD2. Germline CDR1 GTSNPN, CDR2 SVGIG (reference sequence). This CDR3 contains 16 residues. V trimming: 0 bases; J trimming: 1 base; junction bases outside the gene matches: 5. The CDR3 DNA reads TGTGCCTGGAGTGTACACGGACTAGTGAACACCGGGGAGCTGTTTTTT. Translating gives CAWSVHGLVNTGELFF. Full variable domain (outside the CDR3, taken from reference TRBV30 and TRBJ2-2): SQTIHQWPATLVQPVGSPLSLECTVEGTSNPNLYWYRQAAGRGLQLLFYSVGIGQISSEVPQNLSASRPQDRQFILSSKKLLLSDSGFYLCAWSVHGLVNTGELFFGEGSRLTVL.

As concerns this clone: One end of the junction fails to match germline, which may point to a read error. This chain connects TRBV30 to TRBJ2-7; no clear D. The CDR3 sequence is 11 residues long. Looked up from germline, CDR1 is GTSNPN and CDR2 is SVGIG (reference sequence). The CDR3 spells CAWSVPPRLGF. CDR3 sequence (DNA): TGTGCCTGGAGTGTACCTCCCCGACTGGGCTTC.

The V and J genes are TRBV6-5 and TRBJ2-1; TRBD1 aligns across 8 bases. CDR3 length equals 14 residues. Germline values: CDR1 MNHEY, CDR2 SVGAGI. With V trimmed by 6 bases and J by 4 bases, 5 bases remained unmatched. Here the CDR3 DNA reads TGTGCCAGCAGAGCGGACAGGGAGTACAATGAGCAGTTCTTC. It specifies CASRADREYNEQFF.

This clone appeared a single time. The rearrangement links TRBV5-1 to TRBJ2-1; D unclear. With 2 bases removed from V and 1 base from J, the gap between germline ends came to 7 bases. The CDR3 runs 14 residues. Germline lookup yields CDR1 SGHRS and CDR2 YFSETQ. CDR3 in DNA: TGCGCCAGCAGCTTCGACATTTCCTACAATGAGCAGTTCTTC. Translating gives CASSFDISYNEQFF. Together with reference TRBV5-1 and TRBJ2-1, the CDR3 gives the full variable domain: KAGVTQTPRYLIKTRGQQVTLSCSPISGHRSVSWYQQTPGQGLQFLFEYFSETQRNKGNFPGRFSGRQFSNSRSEMNVSTLELGDSALYLCASSFDISYNEQFFGPGTRLTVL.

The V call is TRBV15, the J call TRBJ2-1; 10 positions match TRBD2. Germline V gene lookup returns CDR1 LNHNV and CDR2 YYDKDF (reference sequence). The CDR3 totals 16 residues. The V and J ends lost 2 bases and 7 bases, in that order; junction bases with no gene match: 8. CDR3 nucleotide sequence: TGTGCCACCAGCAGATATCTAGCGGGAGCTGGTAATGAGCAGTTCTTC. Its translation is CATSRYLAGAGNEQFF.

This chain uses TRBV5-8 with TRBJ1-2; D is ambiguous. The CDR3 extends over 17 amino acids. Germline CDR1 and CDR2: SGHTS and YDEGEE. The ends were cut back, 5 bases at V and 1 base at J, with 21 bases in the middle. CDR3 nucleotide sequence: TGTGCCAGCAGTTCCCGACAATGGGCGTCTTATAACTATGGCTACACCTTC. It is translated as CASSSRQWASYNYGYTF.

V and J are TRBV7-2 and TRBJ2-1; TRBD2 matches 13 bases. The CDR3 length is 16 residues. J lost 5 bases, V lost 3 bases, and 4 bases had no gene match. Germline lookup yields CDR1 SGHTA and CDR2 FQGNSA. The CDR3 region is CASSLVGTSGNNEQFF. Here the CDR3 DNA reads TGTGCCAGCAGCTTGGTCGGGACTAGCGGGAACAATGAGCAGTTCTTC.

The rearrangement joins TRBV18 to TRBJ2-1; 7 bases match TRBD1. The CDR3 has 14 amino acids. The trim removed 3 bases at V and 5 bases at J, leaving 4 bases unmatched. The germline V gene has CDR1 KGHSH and CDR2 LQKENI. The CDR3 DNA reads TGTGCCAGCTCACCCGGGACAGACAACAATGAGCAGTTCTTC. Translating gives CASSPGTDNNEQFF.

The J gene is TRBJ2-7, the V gene TRBV30; a possible D gene is TRBD2 (5 bases). This CDR3 is built from 13 residues. Germline CDR1 GTSNPN, CDR2 SVGIG (reference sequence). V was shortened by 5 bases and J by 3 bases, with 14 bases between the two germline ends. The CDR3 DNA sequence: TGTGCCTGGGGGAGTGAGATCTTCTACGAGCAGTACTTC. Encoded protein: CAWGSEIFYEQYF.